The rows below give T cell receptor beta chains drawn from one sample of a study of PD-1 blockade in classical Hodgkin lymphoma. TCRdb's table, derived via immunoSEQ multiplex PCR, lists solely in-frame clones and lacks some. The sample yields tens of thousands of clones, roughly nine tenths seen once. The sequencing here drew on peripheral blood mononuclear cells (PBMCs), taken before the fourth cycle of nivolumab. These receptors all come from a human donor with classical Hodgkin lymphoma. The CDR3 runs from the conserved cysteine through the conserved F or W. Each record gives: D gene, V gene, clone size, J gene, CDR3 DNA, CDR3 protein. A D gene is named only where the DNA matches it firmly. Not all rows give a size; the values are once, few, many and, for expanded clones, a class.

TRBD1	TRBV6-1	-	TRBJ1-3	TGTGCCAGCAGTGAAGCGCGGACAGGGGGCTTTGGCATATATTTT	CASSEARTGGFGIYF
-	TRBV28	once	TRBJ2-3	TGTGCCAGCAGTTCCCTTAGCGGCGACCACAACACAGATACGCAGTATTTT	CASSSLSGDHNTDTQYF
-	TRBV6-1	-	TRBJ1-1	TGTGCCAGCAGTGAAAGAGAGGGGTGGGACACTGAAGCTTTCTTT	CASSEREGWDTEAFF
TRBD2	TRBV6-6	-	TRBJ2-1	TGTGCCAGCACTGGACTAGCGGATTACAATGAGCAGTTCTTC	CASTGLADYNEQFF
-	TRBV29-1	-	TRBJ2-5	TGCAGCGTCGGCAACCCCGCGGGAGAGACCCAGTACTTC	CSVGNPAGETQYF
-	TRBV9	-	TRBJ2-1	TGTGCCAGCAGCGTGTCGCGGGGACCCTACAATGAGCAGTTCTTC	CASSVSRGPYNEQFF
-	TRBV30	-	TRBJ1-1	TGTGCCTGGAGTTACCAGGGCCTGAACACTGAAGCTTTCTTT	CAWSYQGLNTEAFF
TRBD2	TRBV19	-	TRBJ2-7	TGTGCCAGTAGTCAAGCCCGGACTAGCGGGACTTACGAGCAGTACTTC	CASSQARTSGTYEQYF
TRBD2	TRBV7-9	-	TRBJ2-1	TGTGCCAGCAGCGCCTTACTAGCGGGGCCTGGGTACAATGAGCAGTTCTTC	CASSALLAGPGYNEQFF
-	TRBV6-1	-	TRBJ1-2	TGTGCCAGCAGCCCCGGTGGAGACTATGGCTACACCTTC	CASSPGGDYGYTF
-	TRBV29-1	few	TRBJ1-1	TGCAGCGTTGGCAGATTGAACACTGAAGCTTTCTTT	CSVGRLNTEAFF
-	TRBV14	-	TRBJ2-7	TGTGCCAGCAGCCAAGTTGGGGGAGGATCTGTGCAGTACTTC	CASSQVGGGSVQYF
-	TRBV11-2	-	TRBJ2-1	TGTGCCAGCAGCATCGCTAATGAGCAGTTCTTC	CASSIANEQFF
-	TRBV6-4	-	TRBJ2-4	TGTGCCAGCAGTGACGGGACGGGAGAAAACATTCAGTACTTC	CASSDGTGENIQYF
TRBD2	TRBV4-2	-	TRBJ2-3	TGTGCCAGCAGCCAGGGGGGGACTGTCCCAGATACGCAGTATTTT	CASSQGGTVPDTQYF
-	TRBV2	-	TRBJ2-1	TGTGCCAGCAGTGTAGGTCTGGGGGTAAGCCAGGGTGAGCAGTTCTTC	CASSVGLGVSQGEQFF
-	TRBV2	-	TRBJ1-1	TGTGCCAGCAGTGTCGGGCCCAACACTGAAGCTTTCTTT	CASSVGPNTEAFF
-	TRBV7-9	-	TRBJ2-2	TGTGCCAGCAGCTTGCATAGCACCGGGGAGCTGTTTTTT	CASSLHSTGELFF
-	TRBV6-1	-	TRBJ1-5	TGTGCCAGCAGTGCAAGAGGGGGAGTCAGCAATCAGCCCCAGCATTTT	CASSARGGVSNQPQHF
TRBD1	TRBV28	-	TRBJ2-3	TGTGCCAGCAGTTTAATGTTCAGGACAGGGACCCATGATACGCAGTATTTT	CASSLMFRTGTHDTQYF
TRBD1	TRBV27	-	TRBJ1-1	TGTGCCAGCAGTTTTAATGAGGGGGCAATCACTGAAGCTTTCTTT	CASSFNEGAITEAFF
TRBD2	TRBV7-2	-	TRBJ2-7	TGTGCCAGCAGCTTAGGTGGAGCGGGGGGCTACGAGCAGTACTTC	CASSLGGAGGYEQYF
-	TRBV9	-	TRBJ2-1	TGTGCCAGCAGCGACCACCCCAATGAGCAGTTCTTC	CASSDHPNEQFF
-	TRBV30	-	TRBJ2-2	TGTGCCTGGAGTTTCGAGGGGGGGCAGCACGGGGAGCTGTTTTTT	CAWSFEGGQHGELFF
-	TRBV30	-	TRBJ2-2	TGTGCCTGGCATTATGGGGGACATAACACCGGGGAGCTGTTTTTT	CAWHYGGHNTGELFF
-	TRBV6-4	-	TRBJ2-2	TGTGCCAGCAGTGTTTCACAAGGCGGCACCGGGGAGCTGTTTTTT	CASSVSQGGTGELFF
-	TRBV4-1	-	TRBJ1-1	TGCGCCAGCAGCCAAGAAATTGGGAACACTGAAGCTTTCTTT	CASSQEIGNTEAFF
TRBD1	TRBV5-1	-	TRBJ1-1	TGCGCCAGCAGCTTGTCTGGGACAGGGGGCGTCCCTGAAGCTTTCTTT	CASSLSGTGGVPEAFF
-	TRBV7-2	-	TRBJ2-3	TGTGCCAGCAGCCCCTACCCCACAGATACGCAGTATTTT	CASSPYPTDTQYF
-	TRBV7-9	-	TRBJ2-1	TGTGCCAGCAGTTCTACCTCCTACAATGAGCAGTTCTTC	CASSSTSYNEQFF